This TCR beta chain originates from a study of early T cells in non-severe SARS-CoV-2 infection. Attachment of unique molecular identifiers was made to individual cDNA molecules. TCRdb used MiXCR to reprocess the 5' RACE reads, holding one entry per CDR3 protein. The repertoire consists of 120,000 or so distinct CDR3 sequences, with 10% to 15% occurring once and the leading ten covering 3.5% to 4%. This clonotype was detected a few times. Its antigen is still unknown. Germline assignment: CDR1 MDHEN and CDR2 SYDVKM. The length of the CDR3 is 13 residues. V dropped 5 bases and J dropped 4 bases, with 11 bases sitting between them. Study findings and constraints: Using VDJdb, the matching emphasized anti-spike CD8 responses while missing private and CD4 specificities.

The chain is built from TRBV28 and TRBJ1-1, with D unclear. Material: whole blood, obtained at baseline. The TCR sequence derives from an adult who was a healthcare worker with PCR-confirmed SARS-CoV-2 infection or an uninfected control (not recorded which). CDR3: CASSPLVSTEAFF. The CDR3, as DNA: TGTGCCAGCAGTCCCCTCGTTAGCACTGAAGCTTTCTTT.